Below are 30 T cell receptor beta chains sequenced from a single sample in a study of control samples from healthy donors and cancer patients. Using immunoSEQ multiplex PCR, the repertoire was profiled, and TCRdb retains in-frame clones only, with some absent. This table has 85,000 to 90,000 clones, more than 75% appearing once. The sample taken for sequencing was blood. These receptors were taken from a woman in her thirties or forties in good health.

CDR3 loop: CASSVALAGVGAEETQYF. The CDR3 nucleotides read TGTGCCAGCAGCGTAGCCCTCGCGGGCGTAGGGGCTGAAGAGACCCAGTACTTC. The chain recombines TRBV9 with TRBJ2-5, with D perhaps given as TRBD1 or TRBD2 (5 bases each). CDR3 length: 18 amino acids. Germline-derived CDR1 and CDR2 are SGDLS and YYNGEE. The ends were cut back, 0 bases at V and 3 bases at J, with 21 bases in the middle.

This chain joins TRBV7-2 and TRBJ1-3, with 9 bases identical to TRBD1. Looked up from germline, CDR1 is SGHTA and CDR2 is FQGNSA. V was clipped by 5 bases and J by 0 bases; unmatched bases: 5. CDR3 size: 16 residues. The CDR3 loop is CASSLTGGLSGNTIYF. CDR3 DNA sequence: TGTGCCAGCAGCCTTACAGGGGGCCTCTCTGGAAACACCATATATTTT. Full variable domain (remainder filled in from reference TRBV7-2 and TRBJ1-3): GAGVSQSPSNKVTEKGKDVELRCDPISGHTALYWYRQSLGQGLEFLIYFQGNSAPDKSGLPSDRFSAERTGGSVSTLTIQRTQQEDSAVYLCASSLTGGLSGNTIYFGEGSWLTVV.

About this clone: An end of the junction does not agree with germline; a read error may underlie this. The rearrangement joins TRBV5-1 to TRBJ2-2; TRBD1 agrees at 9 bases. Germline CDR1 reads SGHRS; CDR2 reads YFSETQ. This CDR3 has 15 amino acids. In DNA form, the CDR3 reads TGCGCCAGCAGCCATGGGACAGGGAACCCCGGGGAGCTGTTTTTT. It codes for CASSHGTGNPGELFF.

As concerns this clone: Within the sample, other DNA sequences also encode this same CDR3. This chain links TRBV7-2 with TRBJ1-2; no firm D call. The CDR3 has 14 amino acids. Trimming left V 0 bases short and J 4 bases short, with 9 bases between. Germline V gene data show CDR1 as SGHTA and CDR2 as FQGNSA. The CDR3 DNA follows: TGTGCCAGCAGCTTAGCGCAGAAAGGCTATGGCTACACCTTC. It encodes CASSLAQKGYGYTF.

The V call is TRBV3-1 (or the pseudogene TRBV3-2), the J call TRBJ1-3; D is unresolved. Germline V CDR1 and CDR2: LGHDT, YNNKEL (reference sequence). The CDR3 spans 15 residues. V lost 2 bases, J lost 0 bases, and 8 bases lay in between. CDR3 protein: CASSQPKNSGNTIYF. The CDR3 nucleotides read TGTGCCAGCAGCCAACCTAAAAACTCTGGAAACACCATATATTTT.

The V and J genes are TRBV4-1 and TRBJ2-3; D is possibly TRBD2 (6 bases). CDR1 MGHRA and CDR2 YSYEKL come from the germline V gene. This CDR3 is built from 14 residues. Trimming took off 3 bases at V and 8 bases at J, with 15 bases between the two ends. CDR3 amino acids: CASSQLGTGITQYF. In nucleotides, the CDR3 is TGCGCCAGCAGCCAGTTAGGGACTGGCATTACGCAGTATTTT.

The chain uses TRBV30 and TRBJ1-2, with 7 bases aligning to TRBD1. V trimming: 3 bases; J trimming: 4 bases; junction bases outside the gene matches: 14. Germline CDR1 reads GTSNPN; CDR2 reads SVGIG (reference sequence). CDR3 length: 16 residues. CDR3 amino acids: CAWRGKGQAAIYGYTF. As DNA, the CDR3 is TGTGCCTGGAGGGGGAAAGGACAGGCTGCAATCTATGGCTACACCTTC.

This chain uses TRBV4-2 with TRBJ2-3; D is uncertain. From germline, CDR1 is LGHNA and CDR2 YNFKEQ. Deletions cut 3 bases from V and 0 bases from J, with 13 bases between. The length of the CDR3 is 16 residues. DNA for the CDR3: TGTGCCAGCAGCCAGAGTCAGACTTATAGCACAGATACGCAGTATTTT. Translation: CASSQSQTYSTDTQYF.

The chain has TRBV24-1 and TRBJ2-3; TRBD1 matches at 9 bases. With V trimmed by 2 bases and J by 4 bases, 12 bases remained unmatched. CDR3 length: 18 amino acids. CDR1 and CDR2 (germline): KGHDR, SFDVKD. The CDR3, as DNA: TGTGCCACCAGTGATTCTGCACCGGGACAGGGAATCCCAGATACGCAGTATTTT. This translates into CATSDSAPGQGIPDTQYF.

The chain couples TRBV7-3 to TRBJ1-6; 7 bases fit TRBD1. In germline, CDR1 is SGHTA, CDR2 FQGTGA. After removal of 3 bases from V and 7 bases from J, the junction contained 3 bases not matched to a gene. This CDR3 is 14 amino acids long. The CDR3 region is CASSFGTENSPLHF. As DNA, the CDR3 is TGTGCCAGCAGCTTTGGGACAGAGAATTCACCCCTCCACTTT. Together with reference TRBV7-3 and TRBJ1-6, the CDR3 gives the full variable domain: GAGVSQTPSNKVTEKGKYVELRCDPISGHTALYWYRQSLGQGPEFLIYFQGTGAADDSGLPNDRFFAVRPEGSVSTLKIQRTERGDSAVYLCASSFGTENSPLHFGNGTRLTVT.

V gene TRBV21-1 combines with J gene TRBJ1-2; the DNA was not compared with TRBD1, the D call given in the table. TRBV21-1 is labeled a pseudogene. The CDR3 sequence is 14 residues long. The CDR3 region is CASSKDSTNYGYTF. For the CDR3, the DNA is TGTGCCAGCAGCAAAGACAGCACTAACTATGGCTACACCTTC.

CDR3 nucleotides: TGTGCCAGCAGACTCGGGGACAGGACCCACGTCAGCTCCTACGAGCAGTACTTC. It specifies CASRLGDRTHVSSYEQYF. The V gene is TRBV21-1, the J gene TRBJ2-7; the table names TRBD1, a call not compared with the DNA. TRBV21-1 is a known pseudogene. This CDR3 contains 18 residues.

This clone was counted only a few times. Other DNA sequences from this sample encode an identical CDR3 as well. The chain links TRBV7-3 to TRBJ2-1; perhaps TRBD1 as D (5 bases). This CDR3 has 14 residues. Deletions cut 5 bases from V and 4 bases from J, with 12 bases between. Germline CDR1 is SGHTA and CDR2 is FQGTGA. CDR3 amino acids: CASSTIQGYNEQFF. In DNA form, the CDR3 reads TGTGCCAGCAGCACGATTCAGGGTTACAATGAGCAGTTCTTC.

The chain is built from TRBV28 and TRBJ2-3; the D is unclear. The CDR3 is 13 residues long. V lost 6 bases, J lost 0 bases, and 7 bases lay in between. CDR1 MDHEN and CDR2 SYDVKM come from the germline V gene. The CDR3 bases are TGTGCCAGCAGCCCCCCTAGCACAGATACGCAGTATTTT. Amino acid sequence: CASSPPSTDTQYF.

V is TRBV6-6 and J is TRBJ2-2; tentative D call: TRBD1 (6 bases). Trimming left V 5 bases short and J 0 bases short, with 10 bases between. CDR1 and CDR2 (germline): MNHNY, SVGAGI (reference sequence). The length of the CDR3 is 15 residues. CDR3 coding DNA: TGTGCCAGCAGTAGACAGGCCGCGAACACCGGGGAGCTGTTTTTT. Translation: CASSRQAANTGELFF.

The rearrangement joins TRBV2 to TRBJ2-6; D is uncertain. V shed 6 bases and J shed 4 bases, with 7 bases lying between them. The germline V gene encodes CDR1 SNHLY and CDR2 FYNNEI. This CDR3 comprises 13 residues. The CDR3 DNA follows: TGTGCCAGCAGAGTGGAGGGGGCCAACGTCCTGACTTTC. Translated, it gives CASRVEGANVLTF.

CDR3 in amino acids: CASSLDAGGREQYF. The DNA of the CDR3 is TGTGCCAGCAGCTTAGACGCGGGGGGGCGGGAGCAGTACTTC. The V call is TRBV7-2, the J call TRBJ2-7; 9 positions agree with TRBD2. The trim removed 1 base at V and 7 bases at J, leaving 5 bases unmatched. CDR3 length: 14 residues. The germline V gene has CDR1 SGHTA and CDR2 FQGNSA.

This rearrangement joins TRBV24-1 to TRBJ1-2; tentatively, D is TRBD1 (6 bases). Trimming took off 2 bases at V and 4 bases at J, with 10 bases between the two ends. The CDR3 length is 14 residues. CDR1 is KGHDR and CDR2 is SFDVKD in the germline V gene. CDR3 nucleotide sequence: TGTGCCACCAGTGATTATCAGGGGCCCTATGGCTACACCTTC. Translating it yields CATSDYQGPYGYTF.

V and J are TRBV19 and TRBJ2-2; D is undetermined. CDR3 length: 14 residues. Germline lookup yields CDR1 LNHDA and CDR2 SQIVND (reference sequence). V lost 3 bases, J lost 6 bases, and 11 bases lay in between. CDR3: CASSIAGWAGELFF. CDR3 DNA sequence: TGTGCCAGTAGTATTGCTGGTTGGGCCGGGGAGCTGTTTTTT.

Only one count was recorded for this clone. The genes are TRBV4-1 and TRBJ1-5; a weak D match, TRBD1 (6 bases). This CDR3 region has 16 residues. The V and J ends lost 0 bases and 6 bases respectively, with 15 bases between them. The V gene's germline CDR1 is MGHRA and CDR2 YSYEKL. The CDR3 reads CASSQDVGGRFQPQHF. CDR3 in DNA: TGCGCCAGCAGCCAAGATGTCGGGGGGCGATTTCAGCCCCAGCATTTT.

V is TRBV19 and J is TRBJ1-5; D is possibly TRBD1 (6 bases). CDR1 LNHDA and CDR2 SQIVND come from the germline V gene (reference sequence). The V end was cut by 3 bases, the J end by 0 bases, with 12 bases between. The CDR3 extends over 16 amino acids. CDR3 bases: TGTGCCAGTAGTATTGGACAGTTATATAGCAATCAGCCCCAGCATTTT. Translation gives CASSIGQLYSNQPQHF.

The chain carries TRBV7-2 and TRBJ2-3; 10 bases align to TRBD2. Germline V gene data show CDR1 as SGHTA and CDR2 as FQGNSA. This CDR3 has 15 residues. The V segment lost 5 bases and the J segment 4 bases; nucleotides outside the gene matches: 6. CDR3 in amino acids: CASSERGGQADTQYF. In nucleotides, the CDR3 is TGTGCCAGCAGCGAGCGGGGGGGCCAGGCAGATACGCAGTATTTT.

This chain links TRBV10-3 with TRBJ2-1; either TRBD1 or TRBD2 may supply D (7 bases each). Trimming stripped 6 bases from V and 8 bases from J, with 20 bases between. Germline V CDR1 and CDR2: ENHRY, SYGVKD. The length of the CDR3 is 15 residues. CDR3 sequence (DNA): TGTGCCATCAGGCCGAGCAGGGGGGGAAAGGATGAGCAGTTCTTC. Encoded protein: CAIRPSRGGKDEQFF.

The chain links TRBV6-6 to TRBJ1-5; D perhaps matches TRBD1 (5 bases). The CDR3 runs 14 residues. Trimming took off 0 bases at V and 4 bases at J, with 7 bases between the two ends. Germline V CDR1 and CDR2: MNHNY, SVGAGI (reference sequence). CDR3 amino acids: CASSYSRGNQPQHF. The CDR3 nucleotides read TGTGCCAGCAGTTACTCGAGGGGTAATCAGCCCCAGCATTTT.

The gene calls are TRBV7-2 and TRBJ2-1; 13 nucleotides agree with TRBD2. After removal of 5 bases from V and 6 bases from J, the junction contained 4 bases not matched to a gene. The CDR3 extends over 15 amino acids. In germline, CDR1 is SGHTA, CDR2 FQGNSA. CDR3 in amino acids: CASSTRLAGGNEQFF. DNA for the CDR3: TGTGCCAGCAGCACCCGACTAGCGGGGGGCAATGAGCAGTTCTTC.

The rearrangement links TRBV19 to TRBJ2-1; D perhaps matches TRBD2 (6 bases). CDR1 is LNHDA, CDR2 SQIVND, per germline (reference sequence). The CDR3 has 15 amino acids. The germline V and J ends were trimmed by 7 bases and 2 bases, with 15 bases remaining between them. The CDR3 DNA sequence: TGTGCCAGTACCCCAGTCGGGGGTGCCTACAATGAGCAGTTCTTC. It specifies CASTPVGGAYNEQFF. Full variable domain (missing parts from reference TRBV19 and TRBJ2-1): DGGITQSPKYLFRKEGQNVTLSCEQNLNHDAMYWYRQDPGQGLRLIYYSQIVNDFQKGDIAEGYSVSREKKESFPLTVTSAQKNPTAFYLCASTPVGGAYNEQFFGPGTRLTVL.

The J gene is TRBJ2-5, the V gene TRBV9; no clear D gene. The CDR3 runs to 15 residues. V shed 4 bases and J shed 2 bases, with 15 bases lying between them. Germline V gives CDR1 SGDLS, CDR2 YYNGEE. In nucleotides, the CDR3 is TGTGCCAGCAGCTTGACTCCTAGGCCGCAAGAGACCCAGTACTTC. Translating it yields CASSLTPRPQETQYF.

The chain joins TRBV6-5 to TRBJ1-6; weak D call: TRBD1 (5 bases). Trimming took off 4 bases at V and 8 bases at J, with 15 bases between the two ends. The CDR3 totals 15 residues. Germline V gives CDR1 MNHEY, CDR2 SVGAGI. This CDR3 is CASSLTGAGDSPLHF. The CDR3 DNA reads TGTGCCAGCAGTTTGACCGGGGCCGGGGATTCACCCCTCCACTTT.

The genes are TRBV5-1 and TRBJ2-7, with 10 bases lining up with TRBD1. Germline CDR1 and CDR2: SGHRS and YFSETQ. The CDR3 runs 15 residues. J was trimmed by 3 bases and V by 1 base; bases with no gene match: 4. The CDR3 here is CASSLYGTGDYEQYF. CDR3 in DNA: TGCGCCAGCAGCTTGTACGGGACAGGGGACTACGAGCAGTACTTC.

The gene calls are TRBV4-2 and TRBJ1-3; D is ambiguous. CDR1 is LGHNA and CDR2 is YNFKEQ in the germline V gene. CDR3 size: 15 residues. The ends were cut back, 6 bases at V and 0 bases at J, with 12 bases in the middle. The CDR3 protein is CASRETQSSGNTIYF. In nucleotides, the CDR3 is TGTGCCAGCAGAGAGACACAGAGCTCTGGAAACACCATATATTTT.